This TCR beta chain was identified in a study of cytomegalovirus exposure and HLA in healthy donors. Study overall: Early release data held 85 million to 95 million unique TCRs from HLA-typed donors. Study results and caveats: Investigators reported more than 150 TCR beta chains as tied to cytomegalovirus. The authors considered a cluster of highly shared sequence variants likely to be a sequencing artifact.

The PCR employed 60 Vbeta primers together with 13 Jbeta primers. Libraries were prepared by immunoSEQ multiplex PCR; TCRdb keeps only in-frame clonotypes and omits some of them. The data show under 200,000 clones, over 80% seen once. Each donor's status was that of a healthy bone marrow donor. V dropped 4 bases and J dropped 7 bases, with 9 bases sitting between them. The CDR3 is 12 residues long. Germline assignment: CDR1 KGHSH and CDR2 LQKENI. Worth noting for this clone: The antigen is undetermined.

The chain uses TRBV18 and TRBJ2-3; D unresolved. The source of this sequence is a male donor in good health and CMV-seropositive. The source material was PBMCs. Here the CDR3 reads CASSLAVNTQYF. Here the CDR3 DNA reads TGTGCCAGCTCACTCGCAGTGAATACGCAGTATTTT.